Shown below are 22 T cell receptor beta chains from a single sample sequenced in a study of T cells in Graves' hyperthyroidism and ophthalmopathy (dated by TCRdb to the late 2010s). Libraries were constructed by multiplex PCR. Sequencing was performed on an Illumina HiSeq 2000. TCR beta CDR3 regions were amplified from RNA transcripts. For the first round of RT-PCR on the TCR CDR3, the HTBI primer set was used together with the Qiagen OneStep RT-PCR kit. The public reads were run again by TCRdb, first through fastp at Q25 and then through MiXCR, and only productive beta chains were kept. Every CDR3 protein is listed once, alongside the most common genes and DNA of its rows. The sample profile shows almost 600,000 distinct CDR3 sequences; over 11% of them were found once. Clones ranked in the top ten supply more than 5% of the sample. The sequenced sample was blood. The receptors were gathered from a woman aged 25 to 39 with Graves' hyperthyroidism that later progressed to Graves' ophthalmopathy.

This clonotype was detected many times. The chain recombines TRBV15 with TRBJ2-2, with 14 bases fitting TRBD2. From germline, CDR1 is LNHNV and CDR2 YYDKDF (reference sequence). This CDR3 has 17 amino acids. Germline trimming cut 4 bases from V and 8 bases from J; bases unmatched to any gene: 9. The CDR3 sequence is CATSKGLAGGLPGELFF. In nucleotides, the CDR3 is TGTGCCACCAGCAAAGGACTAGCGGGAGGCCTCCCGGGGGAGCTGTTTTTT.

This clonotype was seen many times. The gene calls are TRBV20-1 and TRBJ1-6; 7 bases line up with TRBD1. This CDR3 has 14 residues. J lost 7 bases, V lost 5 bases, and 8 bases had no gene match. Germline CDR1 DFQATT, CDR2 SNEGSKA (reference sequence). The CDR3 sequence is CSADLPGGNSPLHF. As DNA, the CDR3 is TGCAGTGCTGACCTTCCAGGGGGGAATTCACCCCTCCACTTT.

This clonotype has at least ten counts. The CDR3 DNA reads TGTGCCAGCAGCGGGCGGACTAGCGGGAGGGATGAGCAGTTCTTC. Its protein is CASSGRTSGRDEQFF. The V and J genes are TRBV3-1 and TRBJ2-1, with TRBD2 identical over 15 bases. The J segment lost 8 bases and the V segment lost 5 bases, leaving 4 bases of the junction unmatched. The CDR3 loop spans 15 amino acids. CDR1 LGHDT and CDR2 YNNKEL come from the germline V gene (reference sequence).

V and J are TRBV9 and TRBJ2-3; 8 positions agree with TRBD2. CDR3 length: 15 amino acids. Germline-derived CDR1 and CDR2 are SGDLS and YYNGEE. Unmatched junction bases numbered 7, after V lost 0 bases and J lost 7 bases. The CDR3 bases are TGTGCCAGCAGCGTAGGCAGCGGGGGACAAAATACGCAGTATTTT. Protein sequence: CASSVGSGGQNTQYF.

This clonotype was recorded at least ten times. The V call is TRBV19, the J call TRBJ2-7; TRBD2 aligns across 14 bases. Germline V lookup: CDR1 LNHDA, CDR2 SQIVND (reference sequence). After removal of 3 bases from V and 5 bases from J, the junction contained 15 bases not matched to a gene. The CDR3 extends over 19 amino acids. This CDR3 is CASSMTIIPRGLAGDEQYF. CDR3 in DNA: TGTGCCAGTAGTATGACGATTATACCTCGGGGACTAGCGGGAGACGAGCAGTACTTC. The whole variable domain, filled in from reference TRBV19 and TRBJ2-7, reads DGGITQSPKYLFRKEGQNVTLSCEQNLNHDAMYWYRQDPGQGLRLIYYSQIVNDFQKGDIAEGYSVSREKKESFPLTVTSAQKNPTAFYLCASSMTIIPRGLAGDEQYFGPGTRLTVT.

The chain links TRBV20-1 to TRBJ2-3; a possible D gene is TRBD2 (7 bases). The CDR3 sequence is 14 residues long. Germline V CDR1 and CDR2: DFQATT, SNEGSKA (reference sequence). Trimming cost V 3 bases and J 2 bases, with 12 bases left between them. Written as DNA, the CDR3 is TGCAGTGCTAGTCGGGGGGCGGCCACAGATACGCAGTATTTT. Protein: CSASRGAATDTQYF.

This clonotype was seen repeatedly, ten times or more. J is TRBJ2-7 and V is TRBV5-1, with 9 bases matching TRBD1. The ends lost 5 bases at V and 3 bases at J; junction bases unmatched: 9. The CDR3 length is 15 residues. Germline assignment: CDR1 SGHRS and CDR2 YFSETQ. The CDR3 loop is CASRPGTGLIYEQYF. The CDR3 DNA is TGCGCCAGCAGGCCCGGGACAGGGTTAATCTACGAGCAGTACTTC.

This clonotype was counted ten times or more. The genes are TRBV19 and TRBJ2-7; the match to TRBD2 covers 8 bases. The trim removed 10 bases at V and 5 bases at J, leaving 16 bases unmatched. Germline V gene sequence: CDR1 LNHDA, CDR2 SQIVND (reference sequence). The CDR3 covers 15 residues. For the CDR3, the DNA is TGTGCCACCGCCGATGGACTAGCAACCTTCGACGAGCAGTACTTC. Protein product: CATADGLATFDEQYF.

This clonotype showed up just a few times. The CDR3 bases are TGCGCCAGCAGCCAACGGGGAAATTTGGGTCAGCCCCAGCATTTT. Amino acid sequence: CASSQRGNLGQPQHF. The chain joins TRBV4-1 to TRBJ1-5, with D uncertain. The CDR3 covers 15 residues. Trimming cost V 2 bases and J 6 bases, with 14 bases left between them. The V gene's germline CDR1 is MGHRA and CDR2 YSYEKL.

The chain has TRBV24-1 and TRBJ1-2; no definite D call. Germline CDR1 KGHDR, CDR2 SFDVKD. V lost 3 bases and J 9 bases, leaving 16 bases between the germline ends. This CDR3 contains 14 residues. The CDR3 DNA sequence: TGTGCCACCAGTGATCGTGCGGTCGAGGGCAGCTACACCTTC. Its translation is CATSDRAVEGSYTF.

This clonotype was recorded at least ten times. This chain links TRBV5-1 with TRBJ2-3; the match to TRBD2 covers 7 bases. This CDR3 comprises 17 residues. Losses at the gene ends were 5 bases for V and 3 bases for J; bases not matched to a gene: 15. From germline, CDR1 is SGHRS and CDR2 YFSETQ. CDR3 in DNA: TGCGCCAGCAGACAGTCTAGCGGACTCTGGGGGACAGATACGCAGTATTTT. It specifies CASRQSSGLWGTDTQYF.

This clonotype has ten or more counts. In DNA form, the CDR3 reads TGTGCCAGCAGCCCTCCTACTTGGACTGAAGCTTTCTTT. It is translated as CASSPPTWTEAFF. V is TRBV28 and J is TRBJ1-1; unclear D gene. Trimming pared 6 bases from V and 5 bases from J, leaving 13 bases between. Per the germline V gene, CDR1 is MDHEN and CDR2 is SYDVKM. The CDR3 sequence is 13 residues long.

This clonotype was counted many times. The V call is TRBV20-1, the J call TRBJ1-6, with no clear D. This CDR3 region has 12 residues. CDR1 is DFQATT, CDR2 SNEGSKA, per germline (reference sequence). V was clipped by 1 base and J by 13 bases, with 11 bases between them. The CDR3 nucleotides are TGCAGTGCTAGAGCCCCCGTCGGCCCCCTCCACTTT. Translated: CSARAPVGPLHF.

The DNA of the CDR3 is TGTGCCAGCAGCGTAGCGGTGGGAATGACCTACGAGCAGTACTTC. Protein: CASSVAVGMTYEQYF. The V and J genes are TRBV9 and TRBJ2-7; no reliable D call. Germline lookup yields CDR1 SGDLS and CDR2 YYNGEE. Trimming shortened V by 0 bases and J by 2 bases, and 12 bases separated the two germline ends. The CDR3 is 15 amino acids.

There are many counts of this clonotype. The genes are TRBV20-1 and TRBJ2-3; 9 nucleotides line up with TRBD2. Germline V lookup: CDR1 DFQATT, CDR2 SNEGSKA (reference sequence). The CDR3 runs 13 residues. After removal of 8 bases from V and 0 bases from J, the junction contained 3 bases not matched to a gene. CDR3 DNA sequence: TGCAGTTATGGACTAGCGAGCACAGATACGCAGTATTTT. This gives the protein CSYGLASTDTQYF.

This clonotype was detected many times. The chain has TRBV11-2 and TRBJ2-5; D remains unclear. Germline loops: CDR1 SGHAT, CDR2 FQNNGV. V was pared by 2 bases and J by 4 bases, with 11 bases between. The CDR3 is 14 amino acids. Here the CDR3 reads CASSLTDIRETQYF. The CDR3 DNA reads TGTGCCAGCAGCTTAACTGATATCCGAGAGACCCAGTACTTC.

This clonotype was counted many times. The chain carries TRBV2 and TRBJ1-2; TRBD1 is a possible D gene (6 bases). Germline lookup yields CDR1 SNHLY and CDR2 FYNNEI. V was pared by 6 bases and J by 3 bases, with 17 bases between. The CDR3 has 15 amino acids. CDR3 region: CASRKTGHADYGYTF. Here the CDR3 DNA reads TGTGCCAGCAGGAAAACAGGGCACGCCGACTATGGCTACACCTTC.

In its sample, this clonotype was seen a few times. One end of the junction does not line up with germline, which may come from a read error. The genes are TRBV20-1 and TRBJ2-3; 7 positions match TRBD2. This CDR3 region has 15 residues. The germline V gene encodes CDR1 DFQATT and CDR2 SNEGSKA (reference sequence). The chain's CDR3 is CGAERPSGLTDTQYF. DNA of the CDR3: TGCGGTGCTGAGCGACCTAGCGGACTCACAGATACGCAGTATTTT.

The rearrangement links TRBV5-1 to TRBJ1-4; 7 nucleotides align to TRBD1. Germline V gene sequence: CDR1 SGHRS, CDR2 YFSETQ. Trimming removed 3 bases from V and 4 bases from J; junction bases left unmatched: 3. The CDR3 runs to 14 residues. The CDR3 bases are TGCGCCAGCAGCTCGGACAGGAATAATGAAAAACTGTTTTTT. It translates to CASSSDRNNEKLFF.

Many counts were recorded for this clonotype. The CDR3 region has the DNA TGTGCCAGCAGTTTATCCGAACCGACCAGCCCTTACAATGAGCAGTTCTTC. It codes for CASSLSEPTSPYNEQFF. The V and J genes are TRBV27 and TRBJ2-1; D is unclear. The V gene lost 0 bases and the J gene lost 4 bases, with 16 bases spanning the gap. This CDR3 has 17 residues. Germline V gene lookup returns CDR1 MNHEY and CDR2 SMNVEV (reference sequence).

A few counts support this clonotype. The rearrangement joins TRBV6-1 to TRBJ2-7; 8 bases are a match to TRBD1. Losses at the gene ends were 6 bases for V and 5 bases for J; bases not matched to a gene: 9. Per germline, CDR1 MNHNS and CDR2 SASEGT. The CDR3 runs to 14 residues. The CDR3 region is CASRQGQAQDEQYF. As DNA, the CDR3 is TGTGCCAGCAGACAGGGACAGGCTCAGGACGAGCAGTACTTC.

This clonotype was picked up many times. V and J are TRBV3-1 and TRBJ1-2, with 9 bases fitting TRBD1. Germline trimming cut 4 bases from V and 7 bases from J; bases unmatched to any gene: 7. Germline-derived CDR1 and CDR2 are LGHDT and YNNKEL (reference sequence). The CDR3 covers 14 residues. The CDR3 spells CASSRTETGGGYTF. CDR3 DNA: TGTGCCAGCAGCCGCACTGAGACAGGGGGTGGCTACACCTTC.